Presented here are 18 T cell receptor beta chains from one specimen sequenced in a study of blood T cells in healthy people across ages. PCR was performed a second time for roughly 7 to 12 cycles using a sample-barcoded 5' primer and a J-beta primer mix. TCRdb re-called the 5' RACE reads through MiXCR, storing one row per CDR3 protein. Seen here are 1.5 million to 2 million distinct CDR3 sequences, 35% to 50% observed once, and the top ten hold more than 20%. The sample was blood. These TCRs come from a human donor in good health.

This clonotype was seen more than once but under ten times. This chain uses TRBV6-2 or TRBV6-3 with TRBJ1-1; no definite D call. Trimming took off 6 bases at V and 4 bases at J, with 12 bases between the two ends. The V gene's germline CDR1 is MNHEY and CDR2 SVGEGT. This CDR3 has 13 amino acids. Written as DNA, the CDR3 is TGTGCCAGCAGACGCGGCCGGGGCACTGAAGCTTTCTTT. Protein sequence: CASRRGRGTEAFF.

The chain combines TRBV9 with TRBJ2-6; D remains unclear. V lost 0 bases and J 0 bases, leaving 10 bases between the germline ends. Germline V CDR1 and CDR2: SGDLS, YYNGEE. This CDR3 comprises 17 residues. The DNA of the CDR3 is TGTGCCAGCAGCGTAGGGATTGGGCACTCTGGGGCCAACGTCCTGACTTTC. It codes for CASSVGIGHSGANVLTF. The whole variable domain, remainder taken from reference TRBV9 and TRBJ2-6, is DSGVTQTPKHLITATGQRVTLRCSPRSGDLSVYWYQQSLDQGLQFLIQYYNGEERAKGNILERFSAQQFPDLHSELNLSSLELGDSALYFCASSVGIGHSGANVLTFGAGSRLTVL.

Details on this clonotype: One end of the junction fails to match germline, which may point to a read error. V and J are TRBV5-1 and TRBJ2-3; D may be TRBD2 (6 bases). The CDR3 runs to 12 residues. Germline CDR1 and CDR2: SGHRS and YFSETQ. CDR3 in DNA: TGCGCCAGCAGCCCATCGGGAGATACGCGGTATTTT. Translation: CASSPSGDTRYF.

The V gene is TRBV6-2 or TRBV6-3, the J gene TRBJ2-1; 12 nucleotides align to TRBD2. V lost 5 bases, J lost 9 bases, and 17 bases stayed unmatched. The germline gives CDR1 MNHEY, CDR2 SVGEGT. This CDR3 is built from 18 residues. The CDR3 nucleotides read TGTGCCAGCAGTGACTACCTCCAGCTAGCGGGGGGGCCGGGTGAGCAGTTCTTC. This codes for CASSDYLQLAGGPGEQFF.

The chain couples TRBV5-1 to TRBJ1-6, with 7 bases aligning to TRBD1. The trim removed 8 bases at V and 6 bases at J, leaving 8 bases unmatched. The CDR3 extends over 14 amino acids. Germline-derived CDR1 and CDR2 are SGHRS and YFSETQ. The CDR3 loop reads CASRQGERNSPLHF. The DNA of the CDR3 is TGCGCCAGTAGACAGGGAGAGCGTAATTCACCCCTCCACTTT.

The V gene is TRBV27, the J gene TRBJ2-3; 8 bases map to TRBD2. CDR1 is MNHEY and CDR2 is SMNVEV in the germline V gene (reference sequence). This CDR3 is 15 amino acids long. Trimming at V came to 2 bases and at J to 5 bases, leaving 6 bases not matched to a gene. CDR3 in amino acids: CASSLVSGGRDTQYF. The CDR3 nucleotides are TGTGCCAGCAGTTTAGTGAGCGGGGGACGAGATACGCAGTATTTT.

This chain links TRBV20-1 with TRBJ1-1, with D perhaps TRBD1 (6 bases). The V end was cut by 5 bases, the J end by 4 bases, with 20 bases between. The CDR3 sequence is 15 residues long. Germline CDR1 is DFQATT and CDR2 is SNEGSKA (reference sequence). Here the CDR3 reads CSARARGSWGTEAFF. CDR3 coding DNA: TGCAGTGCTCGGGCCAGGGGCTCATGGGGCACTGAAGCTTTCTTT.

The chain carries TRBV7-2 and TRBJ2-2; D not certain. The CDR3 runs to 13 residues. V dropped 2 bases and J dropped 5 bases, with 6 bases sitting between them. CDR1 and CDR2 from the germline V gene are SGHTA and FQGNSA. CDR3 residues: CASSLWRTGELFF. The CDR3 region has the DNA TGTGCCAGCAGCTTATGGAGAACCGGGGAGCTGTTTTTT.

The chain recombines TRBV6-5 with TRBJ2-7; D is undetermined. V was shortened by 5 bases and J by 3 bases, with 14 bases between the two germline ends. The CDR3 runs to 14 residues. The V gene's germline CDR1 is MNHEY and CDR2 SVGAGI. The CDR3 reads CASSRRPPFYEQYF. CDR3 coding DNA: TGTGCCAGCAGTAGAAGACCCCCTTTCTACGAGCAGTACTTC.

This clonotype was counted between two and nine times. The V and J genes are TRBV4-2 and TRBJ2-1; TRBD1 or TRBD2 may be the D gene (5 bases each). Germline V gives CDR1 LGHNA, CDR2 YNFKEQ. The CDR3 contains 15 residues. The ends were cut back, 4 bases at V and 4 bases at J, with 14 bases in the middle. The CDR3 DNA follows: TGTGCCAGCAGCCCTGTTACGGGGCCTTACAATGAGCAGTTCTTC. This codes for CASSPVTGPYNEQFF.

This chain uses TRBV6-2 or TRBV6-3 with TRBJ2-5, with D perhaps matching TRBD2 (7 bases). Germline V lookup: CDR1 MNHEY, CDR2 SVGEGT. V was clipped by 5 bases and J by 0 bases, with 25 bases between them. This CDR3 has 19 residues. The CDR3 coding sequence is TGTGCCAGCAGTCAGCCGGTGGCGGGGGACATGATGTACCAAGAGACCCAGTACTTC. Encoded protein: CASSQPVAGDMMYQETQYF.

This clonotype came up a few times. One end of the junction varies from germline; a read error may be responsible. This chain connects TRBV5-6 to TRBJ1-1; D remains unclear. CDR1 and CDR2 from the germline V gene are SGHDT and YYEEEE. CDR3 size: 11 residues. CDR3 loop: CASNLGTEAFF. The CDR3 DNA reads TGTGCCAGCAACTTGGGAACTGAAGCTTTCTTT.

This clonotype was seen just once. The J gene is TRBJ2-3, the V gene TRBV25-1; 9 bases match TRBD2. With 8 bases clipped from V and 0 bases from J, the junction kept 6 bases outside the gene matches. Germline CDR1 and CDR2: MGHDK and SYGVNS. The CDR3 sequence is 15 residues long. The CDR3 loop reads CASASGLASTDTQYF. The CDR3 DNA reads TGTGCCAGCGCCTCGGGACTAGCCAGCACAGATACGCAGTATTTT.

The chain couples TRBV5-1 to TRBJ2-5; 9 nucleotides agree with TRBD2. The CDR3 runs 17 residues. CDR1 is SGHRS, CDR2 YFSETQ, per germline. J lost 2 bases, V lost 0 bases, and 8 bases had no gene match. The CDR3 DNA reads as TGCGCCAGCAGCTTGGGCCTAGCGGGGAGGCGGCAAGAGACCCAGTACTTC. Translating gives CASSLGLAGRRQETQYF.

This rearrangement joins TRBV7-9 to TRBJ2-6; D is unclear. CDR1 is SEHNR, CDR2 FQNEAQ, per germline (reference sequence). The length of the CDR3 is 16 residues. Trimming stripped 0 bases from V and 2 bases from J, with 8 bases between. For the CDR3, the DNA is TGTGCCAGCAGCTTAGCGACGAACGCTGGGGCCAACGTCCTGACTTTC. Protein sequence: CASSLATNAGANVLTF.

This chain links TRBV4-2 with TRBJ2-7; D might be TRBD2 (6 bases). The V end lost 4 bases, the J end lost 1 base, and 23 bases lay between the germline ends. This CDR3 comprises 18 residues. CDR1 LGHNA and CDR2 YNFKEQ come from the germline V gene. The CDR3 region is CASSPGTLGGAISYEQYF. CDR3 in DNA: TGTGCCAGCAGCCCGGGCACACTAGGCGGGGCTATTTCCTACGAGCAGTACTTC.

The gene calls are TRBV4-1 and TRBJ1-2; the D is unclear. Germline V gene lookup returns CDR1 MGHRA and CDR2 YSYEKL. CDR3 length equals 16 residues. V was shortened by 3 bases and J by 2 bases, with 16 bases between the two germline ends. The CDR3 protein is CASSQEPTTTNYGYTF. CDR3 DNA sequence: TGCGCCAGCAGCCAGGAACCGACAACGACCAACTATGGCTACACCTTC.

The chain combines TRBV7-2 with TRBJ1-1, with D unclear. CDR1 and CDR2 (germline): SGHTA, FQGNSA. Trimming removed 2 bases from V and 3 bases from J, with 10 bases in between. The CDR3 has 14 residues. The DNA for the CDR3 is TGTGCCAGCAGCTTACTTCGCCTGGACACTGAAGCTTTCTTT. This encodes CASSLLRLDTEAFF.